The present entry profiles one TCR beta chain with its context. The repertoire was sequenced with immunoSEQ multiplex PCR; TCRdb's copy has only in-frame clones and lacks some. This sample has fewer than 95,000 clones, with around 88% found just once. This sample was included in a study of blood T cell repertoires in COVID-19. Overall study context: Whether acute or convalescent, the COVID-19 samples came from the United States, Italy and Spain. T cells, B-cell-depleted T cells, or PBMCs supplied cDNA or gDNA.

The germline V gene encodes CDR1 SGHRS and CDR2 YFSETQ. The CDR3 length is 18 residues. The trim removed 0 bases at V and 2 bases at J, leaving 7 bases unmatched. Material: peripheral blood. The TCR originated in a woman older than 75 with acute or convalescent COVID-19. This chain links TRBV5-1 with TRBJ2-3, with TRBD2 matching 12 bases. The DNA for the CDR3 is TGCGCCAGCAGCTTGGGCCATGGACTAGCGGGACTCACAGATACGCAGTATTTT. Its translation is CASSLGHGLAGLTDTQYF.